These 21 T cell receptor beta chains originate from one sample sequenced in a study of blood T cell repertoires in COVID-19. Assay used: immunoSEQ multiplex PCR; TCRdb lists only in-frame clones, some missing. The table has nearly 300,000 clones, approximately 88% seen once. Sequences were obtained from peripheral blood. These receptors were obtained from a woman younger than 45 who had recovered from COVID-19.

The chain employs TRBV20-1 and TRBJ2-1, with 10 bases fitting TRBD2. CDR1 is DFQATT and CDR2 is SNEGSKA in the germline V gene (reference sequence). The CDR3 consists of 14 residues. V shed 3 bases and J 3 bases; nucleotides not matched to a gene: 2. Here the CDR3 reads CSASLAGVYNEQFF. CDR3 DNA sequence: TGCAGTGCTAGTCTAGCGGGGGTCTACAATGAGCAGTTCTTC.

The sample holds a few counts of this clone. The V gene is TRBV28, the J gene TRBJ1-3; no clear D gene. CDR1 MDHEN and CDR2 SYDVKM come from the germline V gene. This CDR3 contains 16 residues. The V and J ends lost 1 base and 0 bases respectively, with 10 bases between them. This CDR3 is CASSLSDSYSGNTIYF. Here the CDR3 DNA reads TGTGCCAGCAGTTTATCGGACTCCTACTCTGGAAACACCATATATTTT.

V and J are TRBV3-1 (or the pseudogene TRBV3-2) and TRBJ2-7; 7 bases are a match to TRBD2. V gave up 0 bases and J gave up 6 bases; unmatched junction bases: 2. This CDR3 region has 13 residues. Germline V gene data show CDR1 as LGHDT and CDR2 as YNNKEL (reference sequence). CDR3 DNA: TGTGCCAGCAGCCAAGACAGGGAGGGCGAGCAGTACTTC. Protein product: CASSQDREGEQYF.

V and J are TRBV2 and TRBJ2-2, with 15 bases matching TRBD2. V shed 4 bases, J shed 2 bases, and the junction held 5 bases outside the gene matches. CDR1 is SNHLY and CDR2 is FYNNEI in the germline V gene. This CDR3 has 18 residues. The DNA of the CDR3 is TGTGCCAGCAGTGGGACTAGCGGGGGGGCTATCAACACCGGGGAGCTGTTTTTT. Protein: CASSGTSGGAINTGELFF.

The rearrangement joins TRBV7-3 to TRBJ2-2, with TRBD2 matching 14 bases. This CDR3 spans 16 amino acids. Per germline, CDR1 SGHTA and CDR2 FQGTGA. With 5 bases clipped from V and 7 bases from J, the junction kept 6 bases outside the gene matches. CDR3 DNA sequence: TGTGCCAGCAGCCCGACTAGCGGGGGGGCTGGCGGGGAGCTGTTTTTT. Translating gives CASSPTSGGAGGELFF.

The chain links TRBV2 to TRBJ1-5; no clear D gene. The V gene's germline CDR1 is SNHLY and CDR2 FYNNEI. The ends were cut back, 2 bases at V and 2 bases at J, with 7 bases in the middle. The CDR3 has 14 amino acids. This chain's CDR3 is CASSELAGNQPQHF. DNA of the CDR3: TGTGCCAGCAGTGAACTGGCGGGCAATCAGCCCCAGCATTTT.

Details on this clone: The junction departs from germline at one end; a sequencing error may be responsible. The J gene is TRBJ2-7, the V gene TRBV28; D perhaps matches TRBD1 (6 bases). This CDR3 contains 11 residues. Looked up from germline, CDR1 is MDHEN and CDR2 is SYDVKM. The CDR3 DNA sequence: TGTGCCAGCAGTTTCGTGGGGGCTCAAGACTTC. Translation gives CASSFVGAQDF.

This sequence joins TRBV24-1 and TRBJ1-2; D possibly corresponds to TRBD1 (6 bases). Germline lookup yields CDR1 KGHDR and CDR2 SFDVKD. Trimming took off 4 bases at V and 3 bases at J, with 17 bases between the two ends. The CDR3 covers 16 residues. The CDR3 here is CATSEGFGGTYYGYTF. The CDR3 region has the DNA TGTGCCACCAGTGAGGGGTTTGGGGGCACCTACTATGGCTACACCTTC.

This clone was seen only a few times. The chain recombines TRBV7-2 with TRBJ1-3; 8 positions match TRBD1. The CDR3 covers 18 residues. V lost 0 bases, J lost 0 bases, and 7 bases stayed unmatched. Germline CDR1 and CDR2: SGHTA and FQGNSA. The CDR3 nucleotides are TGTGCCAGCAGCTTAGCTCGGCAGGGGGCCTCCTCTGGAAACACCATATATTTT. Its protein product is CASSLARQGASSGNTIYF.

V and J are TRBV6-2 or TRBV6-3 and TRBJ2-2, with D perhaps matching TRBD2 (5 bases). This CDR3 comprises 14 residues. V gave up 1 base and J gave up 5 bases, with 8 bases separating them. Germline V gene data show CDR1 as MNHEY and CDR2 as SVGEGT. The CDR3 reads CASSYLLETGELFF. CDR3 nucleotide sequence: TGTGCCAGCAGTTACTTACTAGAGACCGGGGAGCTGTTTTTT.

The chain is built from TRBV19 and TRBJ2-7, with TRBD1 identical over 7 bases. Germline V gives CDR1 LNHDA, CDR2 SQIVND (reference sequence). Germline trimming cut 0 bases from V and 2 bases from J; bases unmatched to any gene: 4. CDR3 length equals 15 residues. The CDR3 DNA reads TGTGCCAGTAGTATAGATCTCGGACAGGCCTACGAGCAGTACTTC. Encoded protein: CASSIDLGQAYEQYF.

This clone was found once. The chain is built from TRBV7-3 and TRBJ2-1; D is uncertain. CDR1 and CDR2 from the germline V gene are SGHTA and FQGTGA. CDR3 length equals 13 residues. V dropped 2 bases and J dropped 5 bases, with 7 bases sitting between them. The CDR3 loop is CASSLSSHNEQFF. CDR3 in DNA: TGTGCCAGCAGCTTATCGAGCCACAATGAGCAGTTCTTC.

This clone showed up just a few times. This chain joins TRBV5-4 and TRBJ1-6, with 7 bases matching TRBD1. Germline V gives CDR1 SGHNT, CDR2 YYREEE (reference sequence). The CDR3 is made up of 16 amino acids. Trimming removed 4 bases from V and 7 bases from J; junction bases left unmatched: 11. This CDR3 reads CASSTATQGSNSPLHF. The CDR3 DNA sequence: TGTGCCAGCAGCACAGCCACACAGGGGTCAAATTCACCCCTCCACTTT.

The chain couples TRBV19 to TRBJ2-2; the match to TRBD1 covers 7 bases. Germline V gene sequence: CDR1 LNHDA, CDR2 SQIVND (reference sequence). The junction had 11 bases not matched to a gene; V was cut back by 2 bases and J by 5 bases. The CDR3 has 17 residues. Here the CDR3 reads CASSIQVRDRGTGELFF. The CDR3 DNA follows: TGTGCCAGTAGTATACAGGTTAGGGACAGAGGGACCGGGGAGCTGTTTTTT.

The CDR3 coding sequence is TGTGCCAGCAGTTTAAAAGGACAGGGGGATCAGCCCCAGCATTTT. This gives the protein CASSLKGQGDQPQHF. The gene calls are TRBV28 and TRBJ1-5; 10 nucleotides agree with TRBD1. V lost 2 bases, J lost 5 bases, and 3 bases stayed unmatched. This CDR3 region has 15 residues. The germline gives CDR1 MDHEN, CDR2 SYDVKM.

This chain links TRBV27 with TRBJ2-7, with 10 bases that match TRBD1. Germline CDR1 MNHEY, CDR2 SMNVEV (reference sequence). The CDR3 contains 14 residues. V shed 6 bases and J 3 bases; nucleotides not matched to a gene: 5. This CDR3 is CASSVTGGLYEQYF. The CDR3 DNA reads as TGTGCCAGCAGCGTGACAGGGGGCCTCTACGAGCAGTACTTC.

This chain uses TRBV6-5 with TRBJ2-7, with a tentative D call TRBD2 (6 bases). With 0 bases removed from V and 2 bases from J, the gap between germline ends came to 8 bases. The CDR3 is made up of 14 amino acids. Germline CDR1 and CDR2: MNHEY and SVGAGI. CDR3 residues: CASSYSPSAYEQYF. For the CDR3, the DNA is TGTGCCAGCAGTTACTCGCCTAGCGCCTACGAGCAGTACTTC.

The CDR3: CASRTSGQGGTEAFF. As DNA, the CDR3 is TGTGCCAGTAGAACATCGGGACAGGGCGGCACTGAAGCTTTCTTT. This sequence joins TRBV19 and TRBJ1-1, with 9 bases identical to TRBD1. V was pared by 6 bases and J by 4 bases, with 9 bases of the junction left unmatched. This CDR3 is built from 15 residues. CDR1 is LNHDA and CDR2 is SQIVND in the germline V gene (reference sequence). The full variable domain, with the rest looked up from reference TRBV19 and TRBJ1-1, is DGGITQSPKYLFRKEGQNVTLSCEQNLNHDAMYWYRQDPGQGLRLIYYSQIVNDFQKGDIAEGYSVSREKKESFPLTVTSAQKNPTAFYLCASRTSGQGGTEAFFGQGTRLTVV.

This clone is a singleton in its sample. This chain joins TRBV7-9 and TRBJ2-1, with 11 bases that match TRBD2. CDR1 and CDR2 (germline): SEHNR, FQNEAQ (reference sequence). V trimming: 6 bases; J trimming: 4 bases; junction bases outside the gene matches: 5. CDR3 length equals 15 residues. In DNA form, the CDR3 reads TGTGCCAGCAGTCGCACTAGCGGGGGATACAATGAGCAGTTCTTC. It specifies CASSRTSGGYNEQFF.

The chain is built from TRBV19 and TRBJ1-4, with 7 bases identical to TRBD1. In germline, CDR1 is LNHDA, CDR2 SQIVND (reference sequence). V shed 4 bases, J shed 5 bases, and the junction held 7 bases outside the gene matches. The CDR3 consists of 15 residues. CDR3 in DNA: TGTGCCAGTAGTACCCGGACAGGCGGCAATGAAAAACTGTTTTTT. Translation gives CASSTRTGGNEKLFF.

The chain couples TRBV29-1 to TRBJ1-2; 8 nucleotides line up with TRBD1. CDR3 length: 15 amino acids. Germline V gene sequence: CDR1 SQVTM, CDR2 ANQGSEA. V was clipped by 3 bases and J by 0 bases; unmatched bases: 6. CDR3 nucleotide sequence: TGCAGCGTTGAGGGAGGACAGGGCGCTAACTATGGCTACACCTTC. This codes for CSVEGGQGANYGYTF. The full variable domain, completed using reference TRBV29-1 and TRBJ1-2, is SAVISQKPSRDICQRGTSLTIQCQVDSQVTMMFWYRQQPGQSLTLIATANQGSEATYESGFVIDKFPISRPNLTFSTLTVSNMSPEDSSIYLCSVEGGQGANYGYTFGSGTRLTVV.